This passage covers 16 T cell receptor beta chains from one sample sequenced in a study of cytomegalovirus exposure and HLA in healthy donors. PCR used 60 Vbeta primers and 13 Jbeta primers. The repertoire was sequenced with immunoSEQ multiplex PCR; TCRdb's copy has only in-frame clones and lacks some. This repertoire shows approximately 130,000 clones, approximately 84% found once; its top ten account for around 1.9%. Sequencing was done on a sample of PBMCs. The receptors stem from a woman between 40 and 55 years old in good health and CMV-seronegative.

This clone has only one observation. V is TRBV5-5 and J is TRBJ1-5; the D is unclear. Germline loops: CDR1 SGHKS, CDR2 YYEKEE (reference sequence). The CDR3 length is 15 residues. V dropped 5 bases and J dropped 0 bases, with 12 bases sitting between them. The CDR3 DNA is TGTGCCAGCAGTCTAAACTCCTTTAGCAATCAGCCCCAGCATTTT. Its protein product is CASSLNSFSNQPQHF.

This chain links TRBV30 with TRBJ2-3, with D perhaps TRBD2 (5 bases). This CDR3 has 14 amino acids. Germline values: CDR1 GTSNPN, CDR2 SVGIG (reference sequence). V was pared by 7 bases and J by 0 bases, with 14 bases between. The CDR3 region is CASTGRVSTDTQYF. Written as DNA, the CDR3 is TGTGCCTCCACTGGGCGGGTAAGCACAGATACGCAGTATTTT.

The V and J genes are TRBV18 and TRBJ1-1, with D tentatively TRBD1 (6 bases). The length of the CDR3 is 15 residues. Between the trimmed V and J ends, which lost 3 bases and 4 bases, there was a span of 15 bases. Germline V gene sequence: CDR1 KGHSH, CDR2 LQKENI. CDR3: CASSPRGGYSTEAFF. The CDR3 nucleotides read TGTGCCAGCTCACCTAGGGGGGGATATAGCACTGAAGCTTTCTTT.

The chain links TRBV30 to TRBJ2-1; 7 bases agree with TRBD2. The germline V gene has CDR1 GTSNPN and CDR2 SVGIG (reference sequence). CDR3 length equals 13 residues. The CDR3 DNA follows: TGTGCTACCCCGGGACTAACCGGCAATGAGCAGTTCTTC. It translates to CATPGLTGNEQFF.

This sequence joins TRBV11-1 and TRBJ2-7; 9 bases line up with TRBD2. The CDR3 consists of 15 residues. The ends lost 5 bases at V and 5 bases at J; junction bases unmatched: 10. Germline V gene sequence: CDR1 SGHAT, CDR2 FQDESV (reference sequence). The CDR3: CASSLTGTSRHEQYF. The CDR3 nucleotides are TGTGCCAGCAGCCTTACTGGGACTAGCAGACACGAGCAGTACTTC.

V is TRBV11-2 and J is TRBJ2-5, with D unresolved. The DNA end is more similar to TRBJ2-7, so the J call may be wrong. CDR1 SGHAT and CDR2 FQNNGV come from the germline V gene. This CDR3 has 13 amino acids. Here the CDR3 reads CASSLDRSNEQYF. For the CDR3, the DNA is TGTGCCAGCAGCTTAGATCGGAGCAACGAGCAGTACTTC.

J is TRBJ2-7 and V is TRBV5-5; TRBD2 matches at 12 bases. This CDR3 spans 17 amino acids. Germline-derived CDR1 and CDR2 are SGHKS and YYEKEE (reference sequence). V lost 0 bases to trimming and J lost 2 bases; unmatched junction nucleotides: 6. The CDR3, as DNA: TGTGCCAGCAGCTTGGATTTCCGGACTAGCGGGACCTACGAGCAGTACTTC. It specifies CASSLDFRTSGTYEQYF.

The chain employs TRBV11-3 and TRBJ2-2; 12 bases line up with TRBD2. Trimming cost V 5 bases and J 0 bases; bases outside gene matches: 4. CDR1 and CDR2 (germline): SGHNT, YENEEA. The length of the CDR3 is 17 residues. CDR3 amino acids: CASSQGLAGSNTGELFF. For the CDR3, the DNA is TGTGCCAGCAGCCAAGGACTAGCGGGATCGAACACCGGGGAGCTGTTTTTT.

This chain joins TRBV6-1 and TRBJ1-5; tentatively, D is TRBD1 (5 bases). This CDR3 has 17 amino acids. The V end was cut by 2 bases, the J end by 0 bases, with 14 bases between. The germline CDR1 and CDR2 sequences are MNHNS and SASEGT. The CDR3 region is CASSERGGPDSNQPQHF. DNA of the CDR3: TGTGCCAGCAGTGAAAGGGGAGGGCCGGATAGCAATCAGCCCCAGCATTTT.

V and J are TRBV6-6 and TRBJ2-7; the match to TRBD2 covers 7 bases. This CDR3 spans 14 amino acids. The V segment lost 7 bases and the J segment 6 bases; nucleotides outside the gene matches: 12. CDR1 and CDR2 from the germline V gene are MNHNY and SVGAGI (reference sequence). CDR3 bases: TGTGCCAGCAACTCCGGGACGGGGGAGGGCGAGCAGTACTTC. Amino acid sequence: CASNSGTGEGEQYF.

The rearrangement joins TRBV2 to TRBJ2-3; 9 bases are shared with TRBD2. Looked up from germline, CDR1 is SNHLY and CDR2 is FYNNEI. The V and J ends lost 4 bases and 5 bases, in that order; junction bases with no gene match: 4. The CDR3 runs 14 residues. CDR3 loop: CASSVSGGQDTQYF. The CDR3 DNA reads TGTGCCAGCAGTGTTAGCGGGGGCCAAGATACGCAGTATTTT.

In regard to this clone: A junction end diverges from the germline sequence, so it may reflect a read error. This chain links TRBV7-9 with TRBJ2-7; D is ambiguous. The V gene's germline CDR1 is SEHNR and CDR2 FQNEAQ (reference sequence). This CDR3 comprises 13 residues. The CDR3 DNA is TGTGCCAGCAGCTTAACCTTAGAGAGCGAGCGGTACTTC. This encodes CASSLTLESERYF.

V usage is TRBV2 and J usage is TRBJ2-5; D may be TRBD1 (5 bases). V lost 6 bases and J 2 bases, leaving 16 bases between the germline ends. From germline, CDR1 is SNHLY and CDR2 FYNNEI. This CDR3 comprises 15 residues. In nucleotides, the CDR3 is TGTGCCAGCAGGCTGAAGGGGAACTTACAAGAGACCCAGTACTTC. Its protein is CASRLKGNLQETQYF.

The rearrangement links TRBV29-1 to TRBJ2-5, with unresolved D. The germline V gene encodes CDR1 SQVTM and CDR2 ANQGSEA. This CDR3 region has 13 residues. The V and J ends lost 3 bases and 3 bases respectively, with 11 bases between them. CDR3 region: CSVERSPKETQYF. CDR3 bases: TGCAGCGTTGAGAGGAGTCCCAAAGAGACCCAGTACTTC.

The V call is TRBV5-1, the J call TRBJ2-3; D is unresolved. Germline loops: CDR1 SGHRS, CDR2 YFSETQ. The CDR3 is 12 amino acids. Trimming took 3 bases from V and 6 from J, leaving 8 bases between them. This CDR3 is CASSSVGDTQYF. CDR3 nucleotides: TGCGCCAGCAGCTCGGTCGGGGATACGCAGTATTTT.

This CDR3 reads CASRRSGTYEQYF. CDR3 DNA sequence: TGTGCCAGCAGACGCAGTGGTACCTACGAGCAGTACTTC. The rearrangement joins TRBV28 to TRBJ2-7; D is undetermined. V lost 6 bases and J lost 2, with 11 bases in between. The length of the CDR3 is 13 residues. The germline CDR1 and CDR2 sequences are MDHEN and SYDVKM.